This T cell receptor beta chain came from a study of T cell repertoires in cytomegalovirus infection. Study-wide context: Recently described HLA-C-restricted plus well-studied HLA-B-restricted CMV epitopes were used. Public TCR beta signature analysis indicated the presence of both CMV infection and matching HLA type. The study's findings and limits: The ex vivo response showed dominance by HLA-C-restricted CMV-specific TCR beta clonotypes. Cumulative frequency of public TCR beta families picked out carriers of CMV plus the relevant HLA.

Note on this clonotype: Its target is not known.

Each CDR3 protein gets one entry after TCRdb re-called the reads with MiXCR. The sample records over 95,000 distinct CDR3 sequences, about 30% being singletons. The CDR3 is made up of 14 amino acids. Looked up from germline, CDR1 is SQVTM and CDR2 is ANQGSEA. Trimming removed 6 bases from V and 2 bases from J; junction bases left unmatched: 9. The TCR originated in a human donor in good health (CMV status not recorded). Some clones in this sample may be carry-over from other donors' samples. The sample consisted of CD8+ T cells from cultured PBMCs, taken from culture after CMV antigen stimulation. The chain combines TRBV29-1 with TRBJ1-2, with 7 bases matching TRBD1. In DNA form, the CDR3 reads TGCAGCGTCCCGGGACAGAGCTTAAACTATGGCTACACCTTC. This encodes CSVPGQSLNYGYTF.